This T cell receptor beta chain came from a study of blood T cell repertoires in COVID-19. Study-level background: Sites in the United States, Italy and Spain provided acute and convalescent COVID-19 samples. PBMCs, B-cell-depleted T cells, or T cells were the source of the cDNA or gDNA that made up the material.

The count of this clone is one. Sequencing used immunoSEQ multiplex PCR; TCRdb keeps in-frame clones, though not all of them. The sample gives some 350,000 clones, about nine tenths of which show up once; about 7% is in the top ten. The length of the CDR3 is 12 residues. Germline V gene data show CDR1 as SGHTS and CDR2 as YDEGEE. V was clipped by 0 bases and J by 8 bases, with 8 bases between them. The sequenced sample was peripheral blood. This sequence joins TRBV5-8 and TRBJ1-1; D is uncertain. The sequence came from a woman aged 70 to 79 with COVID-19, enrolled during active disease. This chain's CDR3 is CASSLVAGEAFF. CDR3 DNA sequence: TGTGCCAGCAGCTTGGTTGCAGGAGAAGCTTTCTTT.